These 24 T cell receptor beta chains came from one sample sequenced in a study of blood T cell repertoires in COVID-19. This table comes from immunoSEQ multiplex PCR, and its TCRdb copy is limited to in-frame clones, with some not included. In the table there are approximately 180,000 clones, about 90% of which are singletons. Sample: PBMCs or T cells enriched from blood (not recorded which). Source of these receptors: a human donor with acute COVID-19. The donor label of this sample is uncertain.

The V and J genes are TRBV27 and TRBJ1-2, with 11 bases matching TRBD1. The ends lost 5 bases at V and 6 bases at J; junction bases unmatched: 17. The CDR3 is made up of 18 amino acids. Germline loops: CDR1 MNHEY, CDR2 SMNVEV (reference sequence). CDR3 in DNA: TGTGCCAGCAGTGCATTACAGGGAGGACAGGGGGCGAAGAATGGCTACACCTTC. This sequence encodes CASSALQGGQGAKNGYTF.

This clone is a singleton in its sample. Here the CDR3 DNA reads TGTGCCAGCAGCCAAGAATGCAGGGGTAGGCATAAAAGACCCTCCTACGAGCAGTACTTC. Encoded protein: CASSQECRGRHKRPSYEQYF. The chain has TRBV3-1 (or the pseudogene TRBV3-2) and TRBJ2-7; D possibly corresponds to TRBD1 (6 bases). The V gene's germline CDR1 is LGHDT and CDR2 YNNKEL (reference sequence). This CDR3 region has 20 residues. Trimming removed 0 bases at V and 0 bases at J, with 24 bases between.

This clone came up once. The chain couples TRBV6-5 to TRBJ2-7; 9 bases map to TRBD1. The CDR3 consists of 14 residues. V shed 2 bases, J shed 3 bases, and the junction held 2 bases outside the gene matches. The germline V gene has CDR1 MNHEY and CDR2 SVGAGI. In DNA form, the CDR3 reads TGTGCCAGCAGTTACGGGACAGGGCTCTACGAGCAGTACTTC. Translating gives CASSYGTGLYEQYF.

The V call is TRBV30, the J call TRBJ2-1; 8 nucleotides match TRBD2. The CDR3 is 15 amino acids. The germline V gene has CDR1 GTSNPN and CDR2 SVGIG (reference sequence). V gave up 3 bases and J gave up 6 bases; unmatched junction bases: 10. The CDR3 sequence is CAWSSGRGLGNEQFF. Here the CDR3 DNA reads TGTGCCTGGAGCTCCGGGAGGGGCCTAGGCAATGAGCAGTTCTTC. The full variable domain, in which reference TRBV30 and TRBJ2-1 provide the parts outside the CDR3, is SQTIHQWPATLVQPVGSPLSLECTVEGTSNPNLYWYRQAAGRGLQLLFYSVGIGQISSEVPQNLSASRPQDRQFILSSKKLLLSDSGFYLCAWSSGRGLGNEQFFGPGTRLTVL.

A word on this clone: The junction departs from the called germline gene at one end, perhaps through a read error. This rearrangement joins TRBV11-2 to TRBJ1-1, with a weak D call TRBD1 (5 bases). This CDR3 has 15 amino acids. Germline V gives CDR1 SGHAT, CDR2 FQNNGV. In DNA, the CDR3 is TGTGCCAGCAGCCCTACAGGCGGCACTAACCGTATACCCCTCTTT. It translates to CASSPTGGTNRIPLF. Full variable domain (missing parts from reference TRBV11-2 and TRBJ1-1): EAGVAQSPRYKIIEKRQSVAFWCNPISGHATLYWYQQILGQGPKLLIQFQNNGVVDDSQLPKDRFSAERLKGVDSTLKIQPAKLEDSAVYLCASSPTGGTNRIPLFGQGTRLTVV.

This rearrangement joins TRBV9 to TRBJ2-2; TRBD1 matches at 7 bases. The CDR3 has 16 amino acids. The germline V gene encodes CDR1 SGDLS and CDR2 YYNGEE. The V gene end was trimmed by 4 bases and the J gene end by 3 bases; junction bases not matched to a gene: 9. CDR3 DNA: TGTGCCAGCAGCCCCCAGACAGGGAGTTACACCGGGGAGCTGTTTTTT. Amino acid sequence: CASSPQTGSYTGELFF.

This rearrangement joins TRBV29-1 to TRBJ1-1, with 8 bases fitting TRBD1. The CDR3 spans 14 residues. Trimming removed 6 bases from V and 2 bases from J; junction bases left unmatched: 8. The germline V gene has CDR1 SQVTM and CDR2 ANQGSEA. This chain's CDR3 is CSVRTGTGNTEAFF. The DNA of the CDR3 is TGCAGCGTGAGGACAGGGACGGGAAACACTGAAGCTTTCTTT.

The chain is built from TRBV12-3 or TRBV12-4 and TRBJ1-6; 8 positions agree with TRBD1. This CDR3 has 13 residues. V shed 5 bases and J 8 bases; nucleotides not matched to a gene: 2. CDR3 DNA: TGTGCCAGCAGTAAGGACAGGGATTCACCCCTCCACTTT. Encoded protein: CASSKDRDSPLHF.

CDR3 in amino acids: CASSLNSPGGLLLRGELFF. CDR3 nucleotide sequence: TGTGCCAGCAGCTTAAATTCCCCCGGGGGGCTGCTTCTGCGCGGGGAGCTGTTTTTT. This chain links TRBV7-2 with TRBJ2-2; tentative D call: TRBD2 (7 bases). The CDR3 totals 19 residues. The germline gives CDR1 SGHTA, CDR2 FQGNSA. The V end lost 2 bases, the J end lost 7 bases, and 26 bases lay between the germline ends.

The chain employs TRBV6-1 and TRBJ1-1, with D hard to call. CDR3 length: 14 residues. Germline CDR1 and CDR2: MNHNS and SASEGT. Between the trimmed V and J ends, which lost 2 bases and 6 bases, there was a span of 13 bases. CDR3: CASSEKLAISEAFF. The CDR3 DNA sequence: TGTGCCAGCAGTGAAAAACTTGCGATTTCTGAAGCTTTCTTT.

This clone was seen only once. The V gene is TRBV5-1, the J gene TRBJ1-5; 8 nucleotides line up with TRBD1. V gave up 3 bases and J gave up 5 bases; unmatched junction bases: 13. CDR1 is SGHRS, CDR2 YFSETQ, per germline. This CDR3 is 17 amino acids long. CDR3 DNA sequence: TGCGCCAGCAGCTGGGACCGGACAGGGAATTGGGATCAGCCCCAGCATTTT. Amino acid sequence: CASSWDRTGNWDQPQHF. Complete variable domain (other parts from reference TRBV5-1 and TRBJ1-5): KAGVTQTPRYLIKTRGQQVTLSCSPISGHRSVSWYQQTPGQGLQFLFEYFSETQRNKGNFPGRFSGRQFSNSRSEMNVSTLELGDSALYLCASSWDRTGNWDQPQHFGDGTRLSIL.

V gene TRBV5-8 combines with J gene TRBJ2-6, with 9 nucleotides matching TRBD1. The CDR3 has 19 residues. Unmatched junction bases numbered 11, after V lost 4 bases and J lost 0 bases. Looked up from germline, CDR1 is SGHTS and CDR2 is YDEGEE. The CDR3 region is CASSPRPGTGRSGANVLTF. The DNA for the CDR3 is TGTGCCAGCAGCCCGCGGCCAGGGACAGGGCGCTCTGGGGCCAACGTCCTGACTTTC.

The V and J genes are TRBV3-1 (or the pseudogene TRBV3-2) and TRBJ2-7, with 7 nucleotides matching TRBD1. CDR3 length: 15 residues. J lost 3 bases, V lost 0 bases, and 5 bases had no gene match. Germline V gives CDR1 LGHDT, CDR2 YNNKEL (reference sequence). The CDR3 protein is CASSQEGTAIYEQYF. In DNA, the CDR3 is TGTGCCAGCAGCCAAGAGGGGACAGCCATCTACGAGCAGTACTTC.

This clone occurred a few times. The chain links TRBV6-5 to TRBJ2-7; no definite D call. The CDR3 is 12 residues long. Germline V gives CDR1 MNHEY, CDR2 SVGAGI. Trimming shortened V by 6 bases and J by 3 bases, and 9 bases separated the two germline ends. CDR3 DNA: TGTGCCAGCAGAGCGACTCACTACGAGCAGTACTTC. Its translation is CASRATHYEQYF.

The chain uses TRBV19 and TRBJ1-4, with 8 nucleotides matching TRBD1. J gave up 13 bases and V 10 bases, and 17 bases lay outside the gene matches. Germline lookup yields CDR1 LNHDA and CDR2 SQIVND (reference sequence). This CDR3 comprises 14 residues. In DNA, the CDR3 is TGTGCCACTCGTCTCCAGGGGGCTTCAACTCCACTGTTTTTT. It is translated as CATRLQGASTPLFF.

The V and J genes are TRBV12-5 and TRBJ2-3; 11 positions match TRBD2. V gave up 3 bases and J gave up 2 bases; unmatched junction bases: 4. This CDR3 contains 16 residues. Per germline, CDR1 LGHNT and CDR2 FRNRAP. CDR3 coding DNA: TGTGCTAGTGGTTTTCAACTAGCGGGGGACACAGATACGCAGTATTTT. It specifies CASGFQLAGDTDTQYF.

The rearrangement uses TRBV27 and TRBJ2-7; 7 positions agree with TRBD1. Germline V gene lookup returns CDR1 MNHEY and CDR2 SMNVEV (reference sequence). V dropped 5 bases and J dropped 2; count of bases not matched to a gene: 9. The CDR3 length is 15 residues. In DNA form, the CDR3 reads TGTGCCAGCAGTCCCCGACAGGGAATAACCTACGAGCAGTACTTC. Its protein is CASSPRQGITYEQYF.

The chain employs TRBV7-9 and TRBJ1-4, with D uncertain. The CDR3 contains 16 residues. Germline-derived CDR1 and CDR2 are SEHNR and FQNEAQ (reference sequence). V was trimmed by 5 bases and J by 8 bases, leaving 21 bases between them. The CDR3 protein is CASSQRAGRNREKLFF. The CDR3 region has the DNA TGTGCCAGCAGCCAGAGGGCGGGCAGAAACCGAGAAAAACTGTTTTTT.

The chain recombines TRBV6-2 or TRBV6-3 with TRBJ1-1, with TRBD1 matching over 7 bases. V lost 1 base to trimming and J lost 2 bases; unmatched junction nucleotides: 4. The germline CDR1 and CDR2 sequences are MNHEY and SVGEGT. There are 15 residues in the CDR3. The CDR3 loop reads CASSYLGTANTEAFF. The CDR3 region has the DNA TGTGCCAGCAGTTACTTGGGGACAGCTAACACTGAAGCTTTCTTT.

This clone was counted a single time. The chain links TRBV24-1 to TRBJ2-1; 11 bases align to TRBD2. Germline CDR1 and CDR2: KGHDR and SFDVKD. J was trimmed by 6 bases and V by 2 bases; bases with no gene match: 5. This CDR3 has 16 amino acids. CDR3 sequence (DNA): TGTGCCACCAGTGATTCTAGCGGGGGGTCGAGCAATGAGCAGTTCTTC. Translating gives CATSDSSGGSSNEQFF.

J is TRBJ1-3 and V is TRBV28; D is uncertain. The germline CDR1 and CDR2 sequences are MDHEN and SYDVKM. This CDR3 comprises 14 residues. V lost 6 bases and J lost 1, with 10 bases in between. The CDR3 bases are TGTGCCAGCAGCCGGGGAGGGTCTGGAAACACCATATATTTT. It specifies CASSRGGSGNTIYF.

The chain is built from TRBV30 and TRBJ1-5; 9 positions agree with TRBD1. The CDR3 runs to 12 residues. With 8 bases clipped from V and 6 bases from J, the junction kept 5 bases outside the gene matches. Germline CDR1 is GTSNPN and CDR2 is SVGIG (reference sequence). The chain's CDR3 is CAAGTGLQPQHF. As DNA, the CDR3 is TGTGCCGCCGGGACAGGGCTTCAGCCCCAGCATTTT. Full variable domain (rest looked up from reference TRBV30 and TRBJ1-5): SQTIHQWPATLVQPVGSPLSLECTVEGTSNPNLYWYRQAAGRGLQLLFYSVGIGQISSEVPQNLSASRPQDRQFILSSKKLLLSDSGFYLCAAGTGLQPQHFGDGTRLSIL.

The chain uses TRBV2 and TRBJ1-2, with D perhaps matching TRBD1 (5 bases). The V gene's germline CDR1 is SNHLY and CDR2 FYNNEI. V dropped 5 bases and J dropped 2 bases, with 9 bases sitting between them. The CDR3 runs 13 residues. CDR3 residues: CASSPGGNYGYTF. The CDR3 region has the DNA TGTGCCAGCAGTCCCGGGGGAAACTATGGCTACACCTTC.

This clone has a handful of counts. The CDR3 is CASSIAIVQGTQYF. The CDR3 nucleotides read TGTGCCAGTAGTATAGCAATAGTCCAGGGTACGCAGTATTTT. V gene TRBV19 combines with J gene TRBJ2-3; maybe TRBD1 (5 bases). CDR3 length: 14 amino acids. Trimming left V 1 base short and J 8 bases short, with 13 bases between. The germline CDR1 and CDR2 sequences are LNHDA and SQIVND (reference sequence).